This T cell receptor beta chain derives from a study of blood T cells in healthy people across ages. Healthy Caucasians from Russia aged about 6 to 90 served as donors. A word on this clonotype: Antigen: not known.

PCR was performed a second time for about 6 to 12 cycles using a sample-barcoded 5' primer and a J-beta primer mix. Template switching added a 12-random-nucleotide identifier to every cDNA molecule. In TCRdb, the 5' RACE reads were re-called with MiXCR into one record per CDR3 protein. There are some 700,000 distinct CDR3 sequences in the sample; 40% to 45% occur only once, and more than 20% lies in the top ten. Study results and limitations: The fall in TCR beta diversity per million T cells was roughly linear with age. Aged donors had fewer naive CD4+ cells and lower diversity than long-lived donors.

Trimming shortened V by 2 bases and J by 6 bases, and 12 bases separated the two germline ends. The CDR3 contains 13 residues. Germline lookup yields CDR1 SQVTM and CDR2 ANQGSEA. The chain joins TRBV29-1 to TRBJ2-3; maybe TRBD2 (6 bases). The source is a woman in her sixties in good health. The sample was blood. For the CDR3, the DNA is TGCAGCGTTGAAACCCAGGCGGGGGATACGCAGTATTTT. Translating it yields CSVETQAGDTQYF.